The 11 T cell receptor beta chains below all came from one sample that was sequenced in a study of cytomegalovirus exposure and HLA in healthy donors. Use of 60 Vbeta and 13 Jbeta primers characterized the PCR. Method: immunoSEQ multiplex PCR; TCRdb's copy keeps in-frame clones and lacks some. The top ten clones hold 1.5% of a sample with 180,000 or so clones, under 90% of them seen once. The sequenced material came from PBMCs. All receptors derive from a male donor in good health and CMV-seronegative.

V is TRBV7-3 and J is TRBJ2-3, with a tentative D call TRBD2 (6 bases). Germline CDR1 is SGHTA and CDR2 is FQGTGA. The CDR3 runs to 15 residues. V was clipped by 0 bases and J by 1 base, with 8 bases between them. The DNA of the CDR3 is TGTGCCAGCAGCTTAACGGGGGGAGGCACAGATACGCAGTATTTT. This codes for CASSLTGGGTDTQYF.

This clone was seen once. The rearrangement joins TRBV5-1 to TRBJ2-3, with a possible D match to TRBD1 (6 bases). Trimming pared 2 bases from V and 1 base from J, leaving 11 bases between. The CDR3 consists of 15 residues. Germline CDR1 reads SGHRS; CDR2 reads YFSETQ. The DNA for the CDR3 is TGCGCCAGCAGCTTCCGGGACACCCGCACAGATACGCAGTATTTT. Its translation: CASSFRDTRTDTQYF.

V and J are TRBV4-3 and TRBJ2-7, with 8 positions matching TRBD2. Germline CDR1 reads LGHNA; CDR2 reads YSLEER. The CDR3 is made up of 15 amino acids. V shed 1 base, J shed 1 base, and the junction held 3 bases outside the gene matches. For the CDR3, the DNA is TGCGCCAGCAGCCAAGGACTAGCGAAATCCTACGAGCAGTACTTC. This translates into CASSQGLAKSYEQYF.

This clone was detected once. The chain employs TRBV27 and TRBJ1-6, with 8 bases matching TRBD1. CDR1 and CDR2 (germline): MNHEY, SMNVEV (reference sequence). This CDR3 has 15 residues. The V gene end was trimmed by 5 bases and the J gene end by 7 bases; junction bases not matched to a gene: 7. In DNA, the CDR3 is TGTGCCAGCAGTCCTGGGACAGGTGGCAATTCACCCCTCCACTTT. Translated: CASSPGTGGNSPLHF.

This clone was picked up a small number of times. The V call is TRBV6-4, the J call TRBJ2-3; 10 bases agree with TRBD2. This CDR3 is built from 15 residues. The germline V gene has CDR1 MRHNA and CDR2 SNTAGT. The ends lost 2 bases at V and 6 bases at J; junction bases unmatched: 5. The CDR3 here is CASSDNLAGADTQYF. CDR3 in DNA: TGTGCCAGCAGTGACAATCTAGCGGGAGCCGATACGCAGTATTTT.

The chain couples TRBV2 to TRBJ1-5; TRBD1 aligns across 7 bases. The CDR3 has 16 residues. V was clipped by 6 bases and J by 0 bases; unmatched bases: 8. Germline-derived CDR1 and CDR2 are SNHLY and FYNNEI. The CDR3 loop is CASSVDRSLSNQPQHF. The CDR3 region has the DNA TGTGCCAGCAGCGTGGACAGGTCCCTTAGCAATCAGCCCCAGCATTTT.

The gene calls are TRBV18 and TRBJ2-7; possibly TRBD1 for D (6 bases). Trimming took off 2 bases at V and 5 bases at J, with 13 bases between the two ends. Germline CDR1 and CDR2: KGHSH and LQKENI. The CDR3 consists of 14 residues. Here the CDR3 DNA reads TGTGCCAGCTCACCAGTCACAGGGTTAGACGAGCAGTACTTC. Translating it yields CASSPVTGLDEQYF.

Written as DNA, the CDR3 is TGCAGTGCTAGATTAGCTGAGCAGTTCTTC. It yields the protein CSARLAEQFF. The chain is built from TRBV20-1 and TRBJ2-1; D not resolved. The CDR3 totals 10 residues. V was shortened by 2 bases and J by 9 bases, with 5 bases between the two germline ends. Per germline, CDR1 DFQATT and CDR2 SNEGSKA (reference sequence).

The rearrangement uses TRBV5-4 and TRBJ2-2; D gene unclear. The CDR3 consists of 14 residues. The germline V and J ends were trimmed by 4 bases and 6 bases, with 13 bases remaining between them. Germline V gene sequence: CDR1 SGHNT, CDR2 YYREEE (reference sequence). CDR3 protein: CASSQLSGPGELFF. The CDR3 bases are TGTGCCAGCAGCCAGTTATCTGGTCCCGGGGAGCTGTTTTTT.

The chain links TRBV2 to TRBJ2-3; the D is unclear. The CDR3 contains 14 residues. CDR1 is SNHLY and CDR2 is FYNNEI in the germline V gene. The ends were cut back, 5 bases at V and 2 bases at J, with 11 bases in the middle. This CDR3 is CASSFRGNTDTQYF. CDR3 DNA: TGTGCCAGCAGTTTCCGAGGAAACACAGATACGCAGTATTTT. The entire variable domain, with the rest obtained from reference TRBV2 and TRBJ2-3, is as follows: EPEVTQTPSHQVTQMGQEVILRCVPISNHLYFYWYRQILGQKVEFLVSFYNNEISEKSEIFDDQFSVERPDGSNFTLKIRSTKLEDSAMYFCASSFRGNTDTQYFGPGTRLTVL.

The V and J genes are TRBV19 and TRBJ1-5; 9 bases fit TRBD1. The V and J ends lost 6 bases and 7 bases, in that order; junction bases with no gene match: 4. The CDR3 has 13 amino acids. The germline gives CDR1 LNHDA, CDR2 SQIVND (reference sequence). Written as DNA, the CDR3 is TGTGCCAGTAGGGGACAGGGCGGACAGCCCCAGCATTTT. Amino acid sequence: CASRGQGGQPQHF.